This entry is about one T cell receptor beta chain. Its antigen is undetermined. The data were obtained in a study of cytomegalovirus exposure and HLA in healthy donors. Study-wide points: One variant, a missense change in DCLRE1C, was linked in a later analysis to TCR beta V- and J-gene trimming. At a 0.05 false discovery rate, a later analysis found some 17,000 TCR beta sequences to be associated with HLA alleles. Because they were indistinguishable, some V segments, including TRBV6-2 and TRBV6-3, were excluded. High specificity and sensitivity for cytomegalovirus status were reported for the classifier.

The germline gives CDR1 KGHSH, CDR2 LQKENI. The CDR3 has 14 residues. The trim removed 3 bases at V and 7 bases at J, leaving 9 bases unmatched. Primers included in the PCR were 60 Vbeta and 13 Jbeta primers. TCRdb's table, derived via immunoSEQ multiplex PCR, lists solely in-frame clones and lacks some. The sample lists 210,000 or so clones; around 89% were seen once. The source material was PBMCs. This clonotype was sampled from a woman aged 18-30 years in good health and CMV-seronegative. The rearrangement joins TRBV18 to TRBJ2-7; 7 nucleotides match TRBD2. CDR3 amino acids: CASSPSGGGHEQYF. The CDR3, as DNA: TGTGCCAGCTCACCCTCGGGGGGAGGGCATGAGCAGTACTTC.